One and the same sample provided the 23 T cell receptor beta chains below, sequenced in a study of shared clonotypes between healthy human individuals. TCRdb's copy holds only in-frame clones and misses some; the assay was immunoSEQ multiplex PCR. The sample lists roughly 500,000 clones, approximately 84% seen once, with about 12% in the top ten. Sequencing was performed on PBMCs. Source of these receptors: a woman between 35 and 50 years old in good health. Some clones in this sample may be carry-over from other donors' samples.

On this clone itself: Because it lacks the conserved phenylalanine or tryptophan at the end, this CDR3 is likely a read error. This chain joins TRBV27 and TRBJ2-7, with D tentatively TRBD1 (5 bases). CDR1 and CDR2 from the germline V gene are MNHEY and SMNVEV (reference sequence). There are 14 residues in the CDR3. CDR3: CACSTNRRRDEQYL. The CDR3 DNA reads as TGTGCCTGCAGTACTAACAGGCGACGGGACGAGCAGTACCTC.

V is TRBV7-8 and J is TRBJ1-4; perhaps TRBD1 as D (5 bases). With 4 bases removed from V and 8 bases from J, the gap between germline ends came to 11 bases. The CDR3 length is 13 residues. Germline V lookup: CDR1 SGHVS, CDR2 FQNEAQ. The DNA for the CDR3 is TGTGCCAGCAGCTCGGACATGCTGGAAAAACTGTTTTTT. Amino acid sequence: CASSSDMLEKLFF.

The V gene is TRBV19, the J gene TRBJ2-5; 8 bases are shared with TRBD2. With V trimmed by 2 bases and J by 2 bases, 4 bases remained unmatched. The CDR3 has 15 residues. Germline V gives CDR1 LNHDA, CDR2 SQIVND (reference sequence). The CDR3 here is CASSILAGGQETQYF. Written as DNA, the CDR3 is TGTGCCAGTAGTATACTGGCGGGAGGACAAGAGACCCAGTACTTC.

This clone was counted once. The CDR3 sequence is CASSMGTSGPYHEQFF. The CDR3 DNA reads as TGCGCCAGCAGCATGGGGACTAGCGGACCCTATCATGAGCAGTTCTTC. The chain carries TRBV5-1 and TRBJ2-1; 11 bases are a match to TRBD2. The CDR3 contains 16 residues. The trim removed 4 bases at V and 8 bases at J, leaving 11 bases unmatched. Looked up from germline, CDR1 is SGHRS and CDR2 is YFSETQ.

The V call is TRBV19, the J call TRBJ2-3, with D perhaps given as TRBD1 or TRBD2 (5 bases each). Trimming shortened V by 7 bases and J by 7 bases, and 18 bases separated the two germline ends. Germline V gene sequence: CDR1 LNHDA, CDR2 SQIVND (reference sequence). The CDR3 sequence is 14 residues long. CDR3 DNA sequence: TGTGCCAGTAAAACCGGGACGGAAGTTAATACGCAGTATTTT. Amino acids: CASKTGTEVNTQYF.

The chain is built from TRBV25-1 and TRBJ1-1; D possibly corresponds to TRBD1 (5 bases). Germline assignment: CDR1 MGHDK and CDR2 SYGVNS. Trimming shortened V by 10 bases and J by 3 bases, and 21 bases separated the two germline ends. The CDR3 loop spans 15 amino acids. Here the CDR3 DNA reads TGTGCCACCAGCCGGGGCGGAGGGTCGGACACTGAAGCTTTCTTT. This translates into CATSRGGGSDTEAFF.

The V gene is TRBV28, the J gene TRBJ1-2, with D perhaps TRBD1 (5 bases). Trimming cost V 6 bases and J 5 bases, with 13 bases left between them. The germline V gene has CDR1 MDHEN and CDR2 SYDVKM. This CDR3 has 13 residues. CDR3 DNA sequence: TGTGCCAGCAGACCGGCAGAGGGGTATGGCTACACCTTC. Translation gives CASRPAEGYGYTF.

This rearrangement joins TRBV5-1 to TRBJ1-1; TRBD1 matches at 7 bases. Germline trimming cut 7 bases from V and 3 bases from J; bases unmatched to any gene: 9. Looked up from germline, CDR1 is SGHRS and CDR2 is YFSETQ. This CDR3 has 14 residues. The CDR3 region has the DNA TGCGCCAGCTGCATACAGGGGCGGGACACTGAAGCTTTCTTT. This encodes CASCIQGRDTEAFF.

This chain links TRBV5-6 with TRBJ1-1; no clear D. This CDR3 contains 15 residues. Between the trimmed V and J ends, which lost 4 bases and 1 base, there was a span of 14 bases. Germline CDR1 is SGHDT and CDR2 is YYEEEE. For the CDR3, the DNA is TGTGCCAGCAGCCCCCACCGGCCGGGGAACACTGAAGCTTTCTTT. This translates into CASSPHRPGNTEAFF.

A word on this clone: Lacking the conserved final phenylalanine or tryptophan, this CDR3 likely reflects a read error. The chain couples TRBV15 to TRBJ2-7; D ambiguous. This CDR3 comprises 17 residues. Germline V gene sequence: CDR1 LNHNV, CDR2 YYDKDF (reference sequence). The CDR3 sequence is CATSPNPPVYNSYEQYL. The DNA for the CDR3 is TGTGCCACCAGTCCTAACCCCCCAGTGTACAACTCCTATGAGCAGTACCTC.

This clone was detected many times. The chain carries TRBV28 and TRBJ2-7; D uncertain. There are 12 residues in the CDR3. V shed 3 bases and J shed 4 bases, with 7 bases lying between them. Germline CDR1 reads MDHEN; CDR2 reads SYDVKM. Here the CDR3 reads CASSFGEYEQYF. The CDR3 DNA follows: TGTGCCAGCAGTTTCGGAGAGTACGAGCAGTACTTC.

This clone was seen only once. One base separates it from a far larger clone, so it is likely a read error. Other DNA sequences in the same sample also yield this CDR3. The V call is TRBV7-2, the J call TRBJ2-2; TRBD1 is a possible D gene (6 bases). V lost 5 bases and J 7 bases, leaving 17 bases between the germline ends. CDR3 length: 15 residues. Germline lookup yields CDR1 SGHTA and CDR2 FQGNSA. Here the CDR3 DNA reads TGTGCCAGCAGCCCCGGGACACCGCAGGTCGGGGAGCTGTTTTTT. Its translation is CASSPGTPQVGELFF.

Concerning this clone itself: The likely explanation is a read error, given a far larger clone one base away. Other DNA sequences of this sample code for an identical CDR3. V and J are TRBV30 and TRBJ2-7, with 8 nucleotides matching TRBD1. From germline, CDR1 is GTSNPN and CDR2 SVGIG (reference sequence). This CDR3 is 16 amino acids long. CDR3 DNA: TGTGCCTGGAGTGCCTTGACAGGGGTCTACTCCTACGAGCAGTACTTT. This codes for CAWSALTGVYSYEQYF.

This chain links TRBV7-8 with TRBJ1-1; 8 bases align to TRBD1. The CDR3 is 18 amino acids. After removal of 4 bases from V and 1 base from J, the junction contained 14 bases not matched to a gene. Germline V lookup: CDR1 SGHVS, CDR2 FQNEAQ. CDR3 protein: CASSSPRQGAFGNTEAFF. CDR3 DNA sequence: TGTGCCAGCAGCTCCCCCCGGCAGGGGGCCTTTGGGAACACTGAAGCTTTCTTT.

The genes are TRBV7-9 and TRBJ2-7, with D possibly TRBD1 on 6 matching bases. Looked up from germline, CDR1 is SEHNR and CDR2 is FQNEAQ (reference sequence). Trimming removed 5 bases from V and 4 bases from J, with 12 bases in between. The CDR3 has 13 residues. The DNA for the CDR3 is TGTGCCAGCAGCCCAAACACAGGGTACGAGCAGTACTTC. Translated, it gives CASSPNTGYEQYF.

About this clone itself: A far larger clone is off by one base, so a read error is likely. The rearrangement uses TRBV11-1 and TRBJ2-2; TRBD2 might be the D (6 bases). The CDR3 consists of 16 residues. The V and J ends lost 3 bases and 4 bases respectively, with 15 bases between them. Germline V gene sequence: CDR1 SGHAT, CDR2 FQDESV (reference sequence). This chain's CDR3 is CASSFPASVITGELFF. CDR3 bases: TGTGCCAGCAGCTTCCCGGCTAGCGTGATCACCGGGGAGCTGTTTTTT.

The chain joins TRBV11-2 to TRBJ2-2; TRBD1 aligns across 7 bases. This CDR3 is 16 amino acids long. J lost 2 bases, V lost 5 bases, and 8 bases had no gene match. Germline V gene sequence: CDR1 SGHAT, CDR2 FQNNGV. The DNA of the CDR3 is TGTGCCAGCAGCCAAACCGGGACAGCAAACACCGGGGAGCTGTTTTTT. This codes for CASSQTGTANTGELFF.

This chain uses TRBV11-2 with TRBJ2-2; possible D gene TRBD2, 6 bases. Looked up from germline, CDR1 is SGHAT and CDR2 is FQNNGV. CDR3 length: 16 amino acids. V lost 5 bases to trimming and J lost 2 bases, with 15 bases between them. CDR3 coding DNA: TGTGCCAGCAGCCCCCGCCGGGACTTTAACACCGGGGAGCTGTTTTTT. It specifies CASSPRRDFNTGELFF. The full variable domain, rest sourced from reference TRBV11-2 and TRBJ2-2, is EAGVAQSPRYKIIEKRQSVAFWCNPISGHATLYWYQQILGQGPKLLIQFQNNGVVDDSQLPKDRFSAERLKGVDSTLKIQPAKLEDSAVYLCASSPRRDFNTGELFFGEGSRLTVL.

The chain joins TRBV29-1 to TRBJ2-2; no definite D call. Trimming shortened V by 4 bases and J by 1 base, and 10 bases separated the two germline ends. Germline assignment: CDR1 SQVTM and CDR2 ANQGSEA. The CDR3 consists of 14 residues. CDR3 nucleotides: TGCAGCGTTGTTTTGTCCTTGAACACCGGGGAGCTGTTTTTT. This translates into CSVVLSLNTGELFF.

The V and J genes are TRBV4-2 and TRBJ2-7; D possibly corresponds to TRBD2 (6 bases). V lost 4 bases, J lost 2 bases, and 12 bases lay in between. The CDR3 totals 14 residues. Germline V gene data show CDR1 as LGHNA and CDR2 as YNFKEQ. CDR3 amino acids: CASSPEGTAYEQYF. The CDR3 coding sequence is TGTGCCAGCAGCCCAGAGGGGACTGCCTACGAGCAGTACTTC.

The rearrangement links TRBV6-1 to TRBJ2-7, with D perhaps given as TRBD1 or TRBD2 (5 bases each). The germline gives CDR1 MNHNS, CDR2 SASEGT. This CDR3 spans 14 amino acids. V was clipped by 3 bases and J by 3 bases, with 12 bases between them. This CDR3 is CASSEGPLLYEQYF. The CDR3 bases are TGTGCCAGCAGTGAGGGACCCCTACTCTACGAGCAGTACTTC.

CDR3 nucleotide sequence: TGTGCCAGCTCACCCGTAAGGGGGGGCCAGGAGACCCAGTACTTC. It codes for CASSPVRGGQETQYF. The chain is built from TRBV18 and TRBJ2-5; weak D call: TRBD2 (7 bases). CDR1 and CDR2 (germline): KGHSH, LQKENI. Between the trimmed V and J ends, which lost 3 bases and 5 bases, there was a span of 16 bases. The CDR3 contains 15 residues.

The V gene is TRBV11-2, the J gene TRBJ2-2; D not resolved. Per the germline V gene, CDR1 is SGHAT and CDR2 is FQNNGV. The CDR3 covers 14 residues. V gave up 7 bases and J gave up 1 base, with 10 bases separating them. DNA for the CDR3: TGTGCCAGCACCTCGGCCCTGAACACCGGGGAGCTGTTTTTT. It codes for CASTSALNTGELFF. The whole variable domain, remainder taken from reference TRBV11-2 and TRBJ2-2, is EAGVAQSPRYKIIEKRQSVAFWCNPISGHATLYWYQQILGQGPKLLIQFQNNGVVDDSQLPKDRFSAERLKGVDSTLKIQPAKLEDSAVYLCASTSALNTGELFFGEGSRLTVL.